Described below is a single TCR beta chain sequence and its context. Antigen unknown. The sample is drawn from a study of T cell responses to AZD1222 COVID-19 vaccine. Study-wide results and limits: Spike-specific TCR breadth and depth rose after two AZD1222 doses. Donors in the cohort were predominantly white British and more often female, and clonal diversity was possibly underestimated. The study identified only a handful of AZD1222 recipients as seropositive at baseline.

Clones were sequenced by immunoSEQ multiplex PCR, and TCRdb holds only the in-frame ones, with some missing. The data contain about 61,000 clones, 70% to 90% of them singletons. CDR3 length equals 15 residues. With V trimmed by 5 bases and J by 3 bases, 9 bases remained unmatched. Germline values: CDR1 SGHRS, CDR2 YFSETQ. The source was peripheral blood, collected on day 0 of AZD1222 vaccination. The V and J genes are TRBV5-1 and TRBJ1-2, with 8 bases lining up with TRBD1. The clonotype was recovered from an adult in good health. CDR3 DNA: TGCGCCAGCAGACAACCGGACAGGGCGGACTATGGCTACACCTTC. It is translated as CASRQPDRADYGYTF.